The 8 T cell receptor beta chains below were found in one sample sequenced in a study of long-term antiretroviral therapy in people with HIV. Runs used v3.0 of the immunoSEQ assay and were done at survey level. Assay: immunoSEQ multiplex PCR; the TCRdb copy retains only in-frame clones and omits some. The sample holds 45,000 to 50,000 clones, about 86% seen once. This sample comprised unsorted PBMCs, obtained 0.8 years after starting antiretroviral therapy. These receptors were taken from a woman under 30 with HIV.

This chain connects TRBV27 to TRBJ2-3, with D possibly matching TRBD1 (6 bases). The CDR3 spans 13 residues. The V end was cut by 5 bases, the J end by 7 bases, with 13 bases between. Germline V gives CDR1 MNHEY, CDR2 SMNVEV (reference sequence). CDR3 region: CASSLQGSHTQYF. The CDR3 nucleotides read TGTGCCAGCAGTCTCCAGGGGAGCCATACGCAGTATTTT.

The chain combines TRBV28 with TRBJ2-7; maybe TRBD2 (7 bases). The ends were cut back, 5 bases at V and 2 bases at J, with 13 bases in the middle. The CDR3 extends over 14 amino acids. Germline loops: CDR1 MDHEN, CDR2 SYDVKM. CDR3 sequence reads: CASSHLRGPYEQYF. The CDR3 DNA reads TGTGCCAGCAGTCACTTGCGGGGGCCCTACGAGCAGTACTTC.

The sample holds a few counts of this clone. The CDR3 DNA follows: TGTGCCAGCAGCGCGGCCCCGGGACACGGAAAAGACTACGAGCAGTACTTC. This gives the protein CASSAAPGHGKDYEQYF. V and J are TRBV5-4 and TRBJ2-7; D possibly corresponds to TRBD1 (6 bases). V dropped 4 bases and J dropped 3 bases, with 23 bases sitting between them. The CDR3 loop spans 17 amino acids. Germline V CDR1 and CDR2: SGHNT, YYREEE (reference sequence).

The rearrangement uses TRBV11-2 and TRBJ1-4, with TRBD1 as a possible D gene (5 bases). Germline CDR1 and CDR2: SGHAT and FQNNGV. Between the trimmed V and J ends, which lost 1 base and 5 bases, there was a span of 11 bases. This CDR3 is built from 15 residues. The CDR3 here is CASSLGGRQNEKLFF. For the CDR3, the DNA is TGTGCCAGCAGCTTAGGGGGACGGCAGAATGAAAAACTGTTTTTT. The whole variable domain, remainder taken from reference TRBV11-2 and TRBJ1-4, is EAGVAQSPRYKIIEKRQSVAFWCNPISGHATLYWYQQILGQGPKLLIQFQNNGVVDDSQLPKDRFSAERLKGVDSTLKIQPAKLEDSAVYLCASSLGGRQNEKLFFGSGTQLSVL.

Only a few counts were recorded for this clone. V usage is TRBV18 and J usage is TRBJ1-2; D is perhaps TRBD1 (6 bases). The CDR3 covers 13 residues. V dropped 3 bases and J dropped 8 bases, with 13 bases sitting between them. Germline CDR1 and CDR2: KGHSH and LQKENI. The CDR3 region is CASSPGGTGGYTF. The CDR3 DNA reads as TGTGCCAGCTCACCTGGGGGCACAGGGGGCTACACCTTC.

This chain joins TRBV4-3 and TRBJ1-4; D perhaps matches TRBD1 (6 bases). The germline CDR1 and CDR2 sequences are LGHNA and YSLEER. This CDR3 is 16 amino acids long. The V and J ends lost 1 base and 6 bases respectively, with 15 bases between them. CDR3 DNA sequence: TGCGCCAGCAGCCAAGGCACAGGGATTATCGATGAAAAACTGTTTTTT. The encoded protein is CASSQGTGIIDEKLFF.

This clone was seen once. The chain has TRBV18 and TRBJ2-7, with D tentatively TRBD1 (6 bases). The germline gives CDR1 KGHSH, CDR2 LQKENI. Trimming left V 4 bases short and J 1 base short, with 11 bases between. The CDR3 is 14 amino acids. CDR3 sequence reads: CASSLRRGSYEQYF. For the CDR3, the DNA is TGTGCCAGCTCACTGCGCAGGGGTTCCTACGAGCAGTACTTC.

The rearrangement uses TRBV9 and TRBJ2-1; weak D call: TRBD2 (6 bases). In germline, CDR1 is SGDLS, CDR2 YYNGEE. This CDR3 comprises 15 residues. Trimming left V 0 bases short and J 12 bases short, with 19 bases between. CDR3 region: CASSVGTGDLVGQFF. The CDR3 coding sequence is TGTGCCAGCAGCGTAGGTACGGGAGACCTGGTGGGGCAGTTCTTC.